This entry features one T cell receptor beta chain sequence. What it binds is unknown. The sample is drawn from a study of monozygotic twins with inflammatory bowel disease. Notes on the study in general: Healthy co-twins showed greater TCRbeta diversity (inverse Simpson) than IBD patients.

Phlebotomy per donor yielded a single 2.5 ml blood sample. A total RNA quantity of roughly 3,300 ng went into each TCR library. The unique tags termed UMIs, each holding a 6-nucleotide sample barcode, were added by means of template switching. TCRdb reprocessed the 5' RACE reads, with one entry per CDR3 protein and no DNA. The sample's table shows roughly 90,000 distinct CDR3 sequences. The CDR3 is 16 residues long. Per the germline V gene, CDR1 is MNHEY and CDR2 is SVGAGI. This chain joins TRBV6-5 and TRBJ1-1; absent DNA, TCRdb's TRBD1 call cannot be checked. The receptor was derived from a human donor with ulcerative colitis or Crohn's disease, or a healthy co-twin of an affected twin (not recorded which). The sample consisted of blood. The CDR3 sequence is CAGAVTQTGRGTEAFF.